Presented here are 21 T cell receptor beta chains from one specimen sequenced in a study of beta chain features in type 1 diabetes. These receptors' antigens are unknown. Study outcomes and limitations: When Type 1 diabetes patients were examined, their TCRB CDR3s proved moderately but significantly shorter in all four CD4+ subsets.

TCRB transcripts that were expressed got sequenced, as all of the isolated RNA had been reverse transcribed. The method was immunoSEQ multiplex PCR; TCRdb's version includes in-frame clones alone and lacks a portion of them. The sample yields approximately 600,000 clones, 9.5% to 15% seen once. Sequenced input: naive CD4+ T cells from blood. All receptors derive from a man aged 25-40 years with type 1 diabetes.

The table lists this clone with a few counts. The chain couples TRBV7-3 to TRBJ1-6; TRBD1 is a possible D gene (5 bases). V lost 4 bases, J lost 6 bases, and 16 bases lay in between. The CDR3 has 16 amino acids. CDR1 SGHTA and CDR2 FQGTGA come from the germline V gene. The CDR3 DNA sequence: TGTGCCAGCAGCTCCTCAGGGATAGGTAGTAATTCACCCCTCCACTTT. Its translation is CASSSSGIGSNSPLHF. The full variable domain, its missing parts supplied by reference TRBV7-3 and TRBJ1-6, is GAGVSQTPSNKVTEKGKYVELRCDPISGHTALYWYRQSLGQGPEFLIYFQGTGAADDSGLPNDRFFAVRPEGSVSTLKIQRTERGDSAVYLCASSSSGIGSNSPLHFGNGTRLTVT.

The chain recombines TRBV11-3 with TRBJ1-1; the D is unclear. There are 14 residues in the CDR3. Trimming pared 2 bases from V and 6 bases from J, leaving 13 bases between. Germline V CDR1 and CDR2: SGHNT, YENEEA. CDR3 in amino acids: CASSLLAPSPEAFF. For the CDR3, the DNA is TGTGCCAGCAGCTTACTCGCTCCGAGCCCTGAAGCTTTCTTT. Full variable domain (remainder filled in from reference TRBV11-3 and TRBJ1-1): EAGVVQSPRYKIIEKKQPVAFWCNPISGHNTLYWYLQNLGQGPELLIRYENEEAVDDSQLPKDRFSAERLKGVDSTLKIQPAELGDSAVYLCASSLLAPSPEAFFGQGTRLTVV.

This clone was detected a few times. The chain is built from TRBV14 and TRBJ1-2; D gene uncertain. With 1 base removed from V and 3 bases from J, the gap between germline ends came to 6 bases. CDR1 SGHDN and CDR2 FVKESK come from the germline V gene. This CDR3 region has 13 residues. The CDR3 DNA reads TGTGCCAGCAGCCAAGGGTATGACTATGGCTACACCTTC. Amino acids: CASSQGYDYGYTF.

Worth noting for this clone: This same CDR3 is encoded by further DNA sequences in the sample. The V gene is TRBV2, the J gene TRBJ2-7; D is unresolved. This CDR3 has 12 residues. With 3 bases removed from V and 3 bases from J, the gap between germline ends came to 6 bases. Germline lookup yields CDR1 SNHLY and CDR2 FYNNEI. DNA for the CDR3: TGTGCCAGCAGTGAGCGGAGCTACGAGCAGTACTTC. It codes for CASSERSYEQYF.

The chain's CDR3 is CASSLDAANTGELFF. The CDR3, as DNA: TGCGCCAGCAGCTTGGACGCAGCGAACACCGGGGAGCTGTTTTTT. The gene calls are TRBV5-1 and TRBJ2-2, with D uncertain. V was pared by 0 bases and J by 0 bases, with 6 bases between. CDR1 is SGHRS, CDR2 YFSETQ, per germline. This CDR3 spans 15 amino acids.

This clone appeared a few times. V usage is TRBV29-1 and J usage is TRBJ1-1; TRBD1 might be the D (5 bases). V lost 4 bases and J lost 4, with 16 bases in between. CDR3 length: 14 amino acids. Germline V gives CDR1 SQVTM, CDR2 ANQGSEA. CDR3 sequence: CSVGGSARGTEAFF. DNA of the CDR3: TGCAGCGTTGGGGGTAGCGCGAGGGGCACTGAAGCTTTCTTT.

This chain joins TRBV21-1 and TRBJ2-1; the table's TRBD1 call for D was not verified on the DNA. TRBV21-1 is given as a pseudogene. This CDR3 is built from 14 residues. CDR3 bases: TGTGCCAGCGGAAGACAGGGGGGCTACAATGAGCAGTTCTTC. It yields the protein CASGRQGGYNEQFF.

This clone has a handful of counts. This rearrangement joins TRBV10-3 to TRBJ2-2, with no clear D. V dropped 6 bases and J dropped 0 bases, with 8 bases sitting between them. Germline loops: CDR1 ENHRY, CDR2 SYGVKD. The length of the CDR3 is 14 residues. CDR3 sequence (DNA): TGTGCCATCAGCGGTCGGGCGAACACCGGGGAGCTGTTTTTT. Its protein product is CAISGRANTGELFF.

This clone was detected a few times. The V and J genes are TRBV19 and TRBJ2-3, with D unresolved. CDR1 is LNHDA and CDR2 is SQIVND in the germline V gene (reference sequence). V gave up 0 bases and J gave up 1 base, with 11 bases separating them. CDR3 length: 16 amino acids. CDR3 sequence: CASSIDRPFGTDTQYF. The CDR3, as DNA: TGTGCCAGTAGTATAGACCGACCGTTCGGCACAGATACGCAGTATTTT.

In the case of this clone: At one of its ends the junction is not consistent with the germline gene, which may arise from a read error. The V and J genes are TRBV7-7 and TRBJ2-1; 8 bases agree with TRBD2. The CDR3 spans 18 residues. Looked up from germline, CDR1 is SSHAT and CDR2 is FNYEAQ (reference sequence). The CDR3 spells CASSLPPPSAGAHNEQFF. The CDR3 nucleotides are TGTGCTAGCAGCCTACCGCCACCGTCAGCGGGGGCCCACAATGAGCAGTTCTTC.

The chain is built from TRBV5-1 and TRBJ2-2; D remains ambiguous. The CDR3 runs to 15 residues. The germline V and J ends were trimmed by 0 bases and 1 base, with 7 bases remaining between them. Per germline, CDR1 SGHRS and CDR2 YFSETQ. The CDR3 spells CASSLVGGNTGELFF. DNA for the CDR3: TGCGCCAGCAGCTTGGTTGGCGGGAACACCGGGGAGCTGTTTTTT.

This clone has more than one count but fewer than ten. The J gene is TRBJ1-2, the V gene TRBV30, with D unresolved. Germline CDR1 reads GTSNPN; CDR2 reads SVGIG (reference sequence). The CDR3 has 11 residues. The V gene lost 3 bases and the J gene lost 4 bases, with 6 bases spanning the gap. The CDR3 is CAWSRVYGYTF. CDR3 coding DNA: TGTGCCTGGAGCAGAGTCTATGGCTACACCTTC.

The chain couples TRBV7-2 to TRBJ2-7; a possible D gene is TRBD1 (5 bases). In germline, CDR1 is SGHTA, CDR2 FQGNSA. The length of the CDR3 is 15 residues. V lost 1 base, J lost 2 bases, and 12 bases lay in between. As DNA, the CDR3 is TGTGCCAGCAGCTTAGTACTGACAGTTGCCTACGAGCAGTACTTC. It encodes CASSLVLTVAYEQYF.

This clone was detected a few times. The chain joins TRBV29-1 to TRBJ2-5; 7 bases match TRBD2. This CDR3 contains 13 residues. V shed 6 bases and J 5 bases; nucleotides not matched to a gene: 9. Germline assignment: CDR1 SQVTM and CDR2 ANQGSEA. The CDR3: CSVCPQGGETQYF. The CDR3 coding sequence is TGCAGCGTCTGCCCGCAGGGAGGGGAGACCCAGTACTTC.

The rearrangement uses TRBV2 and TRBJ1-2, with TRBD1 matching over 7 bases. The V and J ends lost 6 bases and 1 base, in that order; junction bases with no gene match: 2. The CDR3 is made up of 13 amino acids. Germline-derived CDR1 and CDR2 are SNHLY and FYNNEI. The CDR3 bases are TGTGCCAGCAGCCGGGACAGTAACTATGGCTACACCTTC. It specifies CASSRDSNYGYTF.

This clone appeared a few times. The chain has TRBV29-1 and TRBJ2-5; 9 nucleotides line up with TRBD1. Matching the DNA end better, TRBJ2-7 makes the J call doubtful. The CDR3 sequence is 13 residues long. Germline values: CDR1 SQVTM, CDR2 ANQGSEA. The CDR3 DNA follows: TGCAGCGTTGATAGGGGACAGGGCTCCGAGCAGTACTTC. This sequence encodes CSVDRGQGSEQYF.

The chain carries TRBV7-2 and TRBJ2-2, with 8 bases matching TRBD1. V lost 6 bases, J lost 1 base, and 4 bases stayed unmatched. This CDR3 is 15 amino acids long. Germline-derived CDR1 and CDR2 are SGHTA and FQGNSA. The CDR3 nucleotides read TGTGCCAGCAGTTACGACAGGGGGAACACCGGGGAGCTGTTTTTT. This translates into CASSYDRGNTGELFF.

The chain combines TRBV9 with TRBJ1-3, with unresolved D. Germline loops: CDR1 SGDLS, CDR2 YYNGEE. V lost 4 bases and J 0 bases, leaving 11 bases between the germline ends. The CDR3 length is 15 residues. In DNA form, the CDR3 reads TGTGCCAGCAGCCCATACGGTCTCTCTGGAAACACCATATATTTT. Translation: CASSPYGLSGNTIYF.

The rearrangement joins TRBV5-6 to TRBJ2-7; TRBD2 matches 9 bases. Germline values: CDR1 SGHDT, CDR2 YYEEEE. This CDR3 is 15 amino acids long. V shed 0 bases, J shed 3 bases, and the junction held 4 bases outside the gene matches. The CDR3 nucleotides read TGTGCCAGCAGCTTGGGGCTAGCGGGACTCTACGAGCAGTACTTC. It codes for CASSLGLAGLYEQYF. Using reference TRBV5-6 and TRBJ2-7 for the parts outside the CDR3, the full variable domain is DAGVTQSPTHLIKTRGQQVTLRCSPKSGHDTVSWYQQALGQGPQFIFQYYEEEERQRGNFPDRFSGHQFPNYSSELNVNALLLGDSALYLCASSLGLAGLYEQYFGPGTRLTVT.

This chain joins TRBV5-1 and TRBJ1-1; 7 nucleotides agree with TRBD1. The CDR3 has 14 residues. Trimming cost V 4 bases and J 4 bases; bases outside gene matches: 7. CDR1 is SGHRS and CDR2 is YFSETQ in the germline V gene. The CDR3 bases are TGCGCCAGCAGCACGACAGGGACGAGCACTGAAGCTTTCTTT. Protein: CASSTTGTSTEAFF.

This clone was seen a handful of times. This rearrangement joins TRBV5-1 to TRBJ1-6; 9 nucleotides line up with TRBD1. CDR1 is SGHRS, CDR2 YFSETQ, per germline. Trimming cost V 2 bases and J 7 bases; bases outside gene matches: 1. The CDR3 consists of 14 residues. CDR3 region: CASSLQGANSPLHF. CDR3 nucleotides: TGCGCCAGCAGCTTACAGGGGGCAAATTCACCCCTCCACTTT.